The 17 T cell receptor beta chains below all came from one sample that was sequenced in a study of T cells in Graves' hyperthyroidism and ophthalmopathy. Amplified TCR beta CDR3 regions came from RNA transcripts. HTBI primers drove first-round RT-PCR of the TCR CDR3. TCRdb re-called the multiplex PCR reads with MiXCR, one entry per CDR3 protein. Of fewer than 600,000 distinct CDR3 sequences in the sample, approximately 15% are singletons; the top ten hold about 17%. Sequenced input: blood. The receptor set was obtained from a woman younger than 35 with Graves' hyperthyroidism.

This clonotype was detected ten times or more. V is TRBV2 and J is TRBJ1-1; 8 bases agree with TRBD1. Trimming at V came to 8 bases and at J to 5 bases, leaving 7 bases not matched to a gene. CDR3 length: 13 residues. Germline V gives CDR1 SNHLY, CDR2 FYNNEI. The DNA for the CDR3 is TGTGCCAGCGGATGGACAGGGAGGACTGAAGCTTTCTTT. This codes for CASGWTGRTEAFF.

This rearrangement joins TRBV12-3 or TRBV12-4 to TRBJ1-4; 12 bases agree with TRBD1. This CDR3 has 14 amino acids. V shed 6 bases and J 8 bases; nucleotides not matched to a gene: 4. CDR3 DNA sequence: TGTGCCAGCAGCGCCGGGACAGGGGGCGAAAAACTGTTTTTT. This translates into CASSAGTGGEKLFF.

J is TRBJ2-5 and V is TRBV7-2; D gene uncertain. V was trimmed by 2 bases and J by 13 bases, leaving 14 bases between them. CDR1 and CDR2 (germline): SGHTA, FQGNSA. This CDR3 region has 12 residues. CDR3 DNA: TGTGCCAGCAGCTTAAACTCCCTCCACCCGTACTTC. Its protein product is CASSLNSLHPYF.

The genes are TRBV27 and TRBJ2-1, with a tentative D call TRBD2 (6 bases). The germline CDR1 and CDR2 sequences are MNHEY and SMNVEV (reference sequence). This CDR3 spans 14 amino acids. The V gene lost 5 bases and the J gene lost 8 bases, with 16 bases spanning the gap. The CDR3 DNA is TGTGCCAGCAGTGACCCAGACGGGGGTGATGAGCAGTTCTTC. Its translation is CASSDPDGGDEQFF.

Ten or more counts support this clonotype. The chain combines TRBV12-3 or TRBV12-4 with TRBJ2-1; the match to TRBD2 covers 7 bases. The CDR3 totals 12 residues. The V gene end was trimmed by 4 bases and the J gene end by 12 bases; junction bases not matched to a gene: 6. The CDR3 nucleotides are TGTGCCAGCAGTTACGGGGGAGGGTGGCAGTTCTTC. Its translation is CASSYGGGWQFF.

This clonotype was seen ten or more times. The CDR3, as DNA: TGTGCCAGTAGCTCCCTCCCAGGGGCCGCCAAGAACGAGCAGTACGTC. Its translation: CASSSLPGAAKNEQYV. V is TRBV19 and J is TRBJ2-7; perhaps TRBD1 as D (6 bases). The CDR3 totals 16 residues. Trimming left V 6 bases short and J 5 bases short, with 23 bases between. Germline V gene sequence: CDR1 LNHDA, CDR2 SQIVND (reference sequence).

Many counts were recorded for this clonotype. V is TRBV7-8 and J is TRBJ2-1; 9 bases agree with TRBD1. Germline-derived CDR1 and CDR2 are SGHVS and FQNEAQ. CDR3 size: 15 residues. Trimming at V came to 4 bases and at J to 8 bases, leaving 9 bases not matched to a gene. The chain's CDR3 is CASSSRDRDMDEQFF. For the CDR3, the DNA is TGTGCCAGCAGCTCCCGGGACAGGGACATGGATGAGCAGTTCTTC.

This chain connects TRBV7-8 to TRBJ1-2; unclear D gene. Trimming took 1 base from V and 0 from J, leaving 9 bases between them. This CDR3 comprises 15 residues. Per the germline V gene, CDR1 is SGHVS and CDR2 is FQNEAQ. CDR3: CASSLGVAANYGYTF. As DNA, the CDR3 is TGTGCCAGCAGCTTAGGGGTGGCCGCTAACTATGGCTACACCTTC.

In this sample, this clonotype turned up many times. The chain combines TRBV28 with TRBJ1-4; 7 nucleotides line up with TRBD1. The CDR3 contains 13 residues. Germline loops: CDR1 MDHEN, CDR2 SYDVKM. V was clipped by 3 bases and J by 13 bases; unmatched bases: 8. The CDR3 sequence: CASSLRGRRILFF. CDR3 DNA sequence: TGTGCCAGCAGTTTGAGGGGGCGCAGAATACTGTTTTTT. The variable domain in full, with the rest retrieved from reference TRBV28 and TRBJ1-4, is DVKVTQSSRYLVKRTGEKVFLECVQDMDHENMFWYRQDPGLGLRLIYFSYDVKMKEKGDIPEGYSVSREKKERFSLILESASTNQTSMYLCASSLRGRRILFFGSGTQLSVL.

In its sample, this clonotype was seen many times. The V and J genes are TRBV9 and TRBJ2-7; no definite D call. The V and J ends lost 0 bases and 4 bases respectively, with 11 bases between them. This CDR3 is built from 14 residues. CDR1 is SGDLS and CDR2 is YYNGEE in the germline V gene. The CDR3 DNA follows: TGTGCCAGCAGCGTAGCCGTAATCGGATACGAGCAGTACTTC. Protein: CASSVAVIGYEQYF.

This chain uses TRBV27 with TRBJ1-4; D is possibly TRBD1 (5 bases). Germline lookup yields CDR1 MNHEY and CDR2 SMNVEV (reference sequence). There are 14 residues in the CDR3. The V end was cut by 5 bases, the J end by 2 bases, with 9 bases between. The CDR3 bases are TGTGCCAGCAGTCGGGGGGGTACTAATGAAAAACTGTTTTTT. Translated: CASSRGGTNEKLFF.

The chain joins TRBV6-6 to TRBJ2-1, with TRBD2 matching over 9 bases. Trimming cost V 0 bases and J 9 bases; bases outside gene matches: 21. CDR1 is MNHNY, CDR2 SVGAGI, per germline (reference sequence). The CDR3 extends over 20 amino acids. The CDR3 here is CASSYSGIDRREGPITEQFF. CDR3 DNA: TGTGCCAGCAGTTACTCGGGTATCGATCGGCGGGAGGGCCCGATCACTGAGCAGTTCTTC.

The genes are TRBV7-8 and TRBJ2-2, with D unresolved. The CDR3 is 14 amino acids. V gave up 2 bases and J gave up 4 bases, with 8 bases separating them. The germline gives CDR1 SGHVS, CDR2 FQNEAQ. CDR3 DNA sequence: TGTGCCAGCAGCTTATATCGTTCCACCGGGGAGCTGTTTTTT. Encoded protein: CASSLYRSTGELFF.

The V call is TRBV7-9, the J call TRBJ1-3, with TRBD1 as a possible D gene (5 bases). The V end lost 1 base, the J end lost 2 bases, and 12 bases lay between the germline ends. The CDR3 is made up of 16 amino acids. Germline V lookup: CDR1 SEHNR, CDR2 FQNEAQ (reference sequence). CDR3 DNA: TGTGCCAGCAGCTTAGACGTGGGACCCCCTGGAAACACCATATATTTT. Protein sequence: CASSLDVGPPGNTIYF.

This clonotype has at least ten counts. The chain couples TRBV11-2 to TRBJ2-7, with TRBD1 matching 8 bases. The CDR3 loop spans 13 amino acids. The germline CDR1 and CDR2 sequences are SGHAT and FQNNGV. The J segment lost 3 bases and the V segment lost 6 bases, leaving 4 bases of the junction unmatched. CDR3 loop: CASRTTGVYEQYV. DNA for the CDR3: TGTGCCAGCAGAACGACAGGGGTCTACGAGCAGTACGTC.

This clonotype was counted many times. The chain couples TRBV7-8 to TRBJ2-1; D call uncertain. CDR1 and CDR2 (germline): SGHVS, FQNEAQ. V lost 2 bases to trimming and J lost 7 bases, with 6 bases between them. There are 12 residues in the CDR3. CDR3 loop: CASSLRWNEQFF. For the CDR3, the DNA is TGTGCCAGCAGCTTACGATGGAATGAGCAGTTCTTC.

In its sample, this clonotype was seen a few times. This chain links TRBV3-1 with TRBJ1-1; D ambiguous. The germline V gene has CDR1 LGHDT and CDR2 YNNKEL (reference sequence). The CDR3 contains 13 residues. The V end lost 8 bases, the J end lost 3 bases, and 13 bases lay between the germline ends. As DNA, the CDR3 is TGTGCCAGCCAAGACGGGATTTACACTGAAGCTTTCTTT. It yields the protein CASQDGIYTEAFF.